These T cell receptor beta chains were read from a single sample in a study of cytomegalovirus exposure and HLA in healthy donors. Generated by immunoSEQ multiplex PCR, the TCRdb table keeps only in-frame clones and is missing some. The profile covers 150,000 to 200,000 clones, with about four fifths appearing a single time and 8% to 10% taken by the ten largest. Sequencing used PBMCs. The receptors here all came from a male donor in good health and CMV-seropositive. Each CDR3 is given with its conserved first and last residue. Each record gives: J gene, V gene, CDR3 protein.

TRBJ1-1 | TRBV19 | CASRSVQRNTANTEAFF
TRBJ2-2 | TRBV7-2 | CASSSRTGGGTGELFF
TRBJ2-1 | TRBV7-9 | CASSMTGHGNEQFF
TRBJ1-2 | TRBV5-4 | CASKLETGNYGYTF
TRBJ2-7 | TRBV2 | CASRLWPTSGSYEQYF
TRBJ2-6 | TRBV19 | CASSWGLAGTGANVLTF
TRBJ1-3 | TRBV7-2 | CASSPGRLNTIYF
TRBJ1-2 | TRBV19 | CASTVTAPGGYGYTF
TRBJ1-4 | TRBV7-9 | CASSRGGFDEKLFF
TRBJ2-5 | TRBV11-2 | CASSQGGTFRETQYF
TRBJ2-5 | TRBV4-3 | CASSQHRTSGTQYF
TRBJ2-1 | TRBV6-1 | CASTQGPSYNEQFF
TRBJ2-4 | TRBV10-3 | CAISESGSAKNIQYF
TRBJ1-1 | TRBV30 | CAYSPQGGEAFF
TRBJ1-1 | TRBV9 | CASSASGGRMAAEAFF
TRBJ1-2 | TRBV5-4 | CASSLFSGLGARSFGYTF
TRBJ2-1 | TRBV27 | CASSWGTSGSFGEQFF
TRBJ2-1 | TRBV6-4 | CASSDGTAKQFF
TRBJ1-3 | TRBV19 | CASTLEGAFSGNTIYF
TRBJ1-1 | TRBV5-6 | CASSLDRVNTEAFF
TRBJ2-1 | TRBV19 | CASSISGGAYEQFF
TRBJ2-4 | TRBV7-9 | CASSLGTGGVGSKNIQYF
TRBJ2-3 | TRBV4-1 | CASSLHGTGTDTQYF
TRBJ1-6 | TRBV7-8 | CASSYPGTGPNSPLHF
TRBJ1-2 | TRBV30 | CAWSSQGRTAGYTF
TRBJ2-1 | TRBV9 | CASSVANRDGGDDEQFF
TRBJ2-5 | TRBV5-4 | CASSLPPPLGETQYF
TRBJ1-5 | TRBV30 | CAWSGGADQPQHF
TRBJ1-6 | TRBV7-2 | CASSLRASSPLHF
TRBJ2-4 | TRBV6-1 | CASRYGQIAKNSQYF
TRBJ2-7 | TRBV6-5 | CASSYPRVSYEQYF
TRBJ1-1 | TRBV6-1 | CASREFIFTEAFF
TRBJ2-7 | TRBV5-1 | CASRPRTDSYEQYF
TRBJ2-1 | TRBV19 | CASSIGATAGTSGYNEQFF
TRBJ1-4 | TRBV10-1 | CASSSGSSTNEKLFF
TRBJ1-1 | TRBV28 | CASSLWDRGLLGTEAFF
TRBJ1-1 | TRBV27 | CASSFSGTEAFF
TRBJ2-3 | TRBV30 | CAWSVLPGDTQYF
TRBJ1-2 | TRBV7-5 | CVRSSRYTF
TRBJ2-7 | TRBV7-6 | CASSAPGSYEQYF
TRBJ1-2 | TRBV7-2 | CASSLDSYGYTF
TRBJ2-7 | TRBV25-1 | CASMGQEIYEQYF
TRBJ1-1 | TRBV5-4 | CASSLQGAEAFF
TRBJ2-7 | TRBV5-5 | CASSLGLAGESGIEQYF
TRBJ2-2 | TRBV11-3 | CASSPRMVAGFAGELFF
TRBJ2-1 | TRBV28 | CASSLSPSGSVSEQFF
TRBJ2-2 | TRBV5-1 | CASTHGGQNTGELFF
TRBJ1-2 | TRBV11-2 | CASSPVIGGGYTF
TRBJ2-5 | TRBV4-1 | CASSQEGGDQETQYF
TRBJ2-1 | TRBV30 | CAWSVSETSGRANEQFF
TRBJ2-2 | TRBV7-7 | CASSPWTGGGTGELFF
TRBJ1-1 | TRBV14 | CASSHRQANTEAFF
TRBJ2-5 | TRBV6-5 | CASSLGLGETQYF
TRBJ2-7 | TRBV30 | CAWSVYRRSYEQYF
TRBJ1-4 | TRBV28 | CASTLTGAEKLFF
TRBJ2-7 | TRBV5-8 | CASSHSVGGVYEQYF
TRBJ2-6 | TRBV11-2 | CASRLLGANVLTF
TRBJ2-6 | TRBV15 | CATSKNSQGSNGLTF
TRBJ2-3 | TRBV7-9 | CASSFNAGTSTDTQYF
TRBJ1-4 | TRBV9 | CASSEGVLAREKLFF